The source of this T cell receptor beta chain is a study of early T cells in non-severe SARS-CoV-2 infection. Across the whole study: Unsorted whole-blood RNA was sequenced in bulk, leaving chains unpaired.

Overall study results and limits: Database matching using VDJdb favored anti-spike CD8 responses, with private and CD4 specificities left missing.

This clonotype was recorded at least ten times. Its antigen is unidentified. The ends were cut back, 3 bases at V and 5 bases at J, with 7 bases in the middle. The germline CDR1 and CDR2 sequences are SEHNR and FQNEAQ (reference sequence). CDR3 length equals 12 residues. Separate cDNA molecules each had unique molecular identifiers attached to them. One entry per CDR3 protein results from TCRdb running MiXCR on the 5' RACE reads. The profile shows roughly 35,000 distinct CDR3 sequences, just under 4% of them singletons. Sequencing was done on a sample of whole blood. This sequence was found in an adult who was a healthcare worker with PCR-confirmed SARS-CoV-2 infection or an uninfected control (not recorded which). V usage is TRBV7-9 and J usage is TRBJ1-2; a possible D gene is TRBD1 (5 bases). This CDR3 reads CASSFDRYGYTF. CDR3 in DNA: TGTGCCAGCAGCTTTGACAGATATGGCTACACCTTC.